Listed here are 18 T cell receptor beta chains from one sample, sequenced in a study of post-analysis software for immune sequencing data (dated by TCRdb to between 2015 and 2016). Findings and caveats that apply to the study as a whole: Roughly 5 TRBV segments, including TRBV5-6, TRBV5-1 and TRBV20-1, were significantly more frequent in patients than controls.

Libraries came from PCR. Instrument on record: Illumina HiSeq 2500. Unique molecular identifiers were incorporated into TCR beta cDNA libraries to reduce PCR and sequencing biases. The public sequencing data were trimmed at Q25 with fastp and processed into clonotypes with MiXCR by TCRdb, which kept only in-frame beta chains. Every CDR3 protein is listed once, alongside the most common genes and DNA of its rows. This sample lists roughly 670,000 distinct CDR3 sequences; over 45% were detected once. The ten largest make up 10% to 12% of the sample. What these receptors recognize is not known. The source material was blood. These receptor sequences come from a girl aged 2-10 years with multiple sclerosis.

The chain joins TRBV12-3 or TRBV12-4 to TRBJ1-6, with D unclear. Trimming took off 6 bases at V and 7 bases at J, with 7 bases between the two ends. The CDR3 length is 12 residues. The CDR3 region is CASSGSNSPLHF. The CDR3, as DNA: TGTGCCAGCAGCGGCTCGAATTCACCCCTCCACTTT.

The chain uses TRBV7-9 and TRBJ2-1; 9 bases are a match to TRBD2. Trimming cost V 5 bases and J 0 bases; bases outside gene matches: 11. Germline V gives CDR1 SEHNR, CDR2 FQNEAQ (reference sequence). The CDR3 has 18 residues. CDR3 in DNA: TGTGCCAGCAGCCCCCAGCGGGGGGAATCTAGCTCCTACAATGAGCAGTTCTTC. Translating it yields CASSPQRGESSSYNEQFF.

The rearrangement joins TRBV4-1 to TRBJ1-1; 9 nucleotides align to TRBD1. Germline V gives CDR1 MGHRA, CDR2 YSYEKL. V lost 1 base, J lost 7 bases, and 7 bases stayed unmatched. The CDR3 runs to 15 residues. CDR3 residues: CASSQGTGEPDEAFF. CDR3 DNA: TGCGCCAGCAGCCAAGGGACAGGGGAACCAGATGAAGCTTTCTTT.

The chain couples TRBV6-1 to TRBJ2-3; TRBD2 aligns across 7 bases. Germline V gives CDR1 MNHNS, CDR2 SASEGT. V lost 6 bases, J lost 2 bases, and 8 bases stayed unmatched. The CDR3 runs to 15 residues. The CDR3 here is CASSSGTAYTDTQYF. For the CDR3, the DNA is TGTGCCAGCAGCAGCGGGACCGCGTACACAGATACGCAGTATTTT.

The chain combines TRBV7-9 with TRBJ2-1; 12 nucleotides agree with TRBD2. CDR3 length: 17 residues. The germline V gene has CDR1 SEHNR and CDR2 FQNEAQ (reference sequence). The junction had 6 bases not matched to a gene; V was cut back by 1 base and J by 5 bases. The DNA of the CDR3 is TGTGCCAGCAGCTTAGGGGGGACTAGCGGGCCGAACAATGAGCAGTTCTTC. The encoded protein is CASSLGGTSGPNNEQFF. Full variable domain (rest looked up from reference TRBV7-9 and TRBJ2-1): DTGVSQNPRHKITKRGQNVTFRCDPISEHNRLYWYRQTLGQGPEFLTYFQNEAQLEKSRLLSDRFSAERPKGSFSTLEIQRTEQGDSAMYLCASSLGGTSGPNNEQFFGPGTRLTVL.

CDR3 sequence (DNA): TGCAGCGCCCTAGAGGGGGGCAGGTCCTATGGCTACACCTTC. As protein: CSALEGGRSYGYTF. The rearrangement links TRBV29-1 to TRBJ1-2; the D gene is possibly TRBD1 (6 bases). The germline CDR1 and CDR2 sequences are SQVTM and ANQGSEA. Trimming took off 7 bases at V and 4 bases at J, with 19 bases between the two ends. The CDR3 has 14 amino acids. Variable domain in full (rest from reference TRBV29-1 and TRBJ1-2): SAVISQKPSRDICQRGTSLTIQCQVDSQVTMMFWYRQQPGQSLTLIATANQGSEATYESGFVIDKFPISRPNLTFSTLTVSNMSPEDSSIYLCSALEGGRSYGYTFGSGTRLTVV.

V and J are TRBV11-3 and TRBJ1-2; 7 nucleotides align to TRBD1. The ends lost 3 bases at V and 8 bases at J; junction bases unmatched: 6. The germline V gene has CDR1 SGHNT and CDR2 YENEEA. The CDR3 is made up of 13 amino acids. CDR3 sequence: CASSFTGDQGYTF. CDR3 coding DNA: TGTGCCAGCAGCTTCACAGGGGATCAAGGCTACACCTTC. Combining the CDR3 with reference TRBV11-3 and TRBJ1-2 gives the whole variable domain EAGVVQSPRYKIIEKKQPVAFWCNPISGHNTLYWYLQNLGQGPELLIRYENEEAVDDSQLPKDRFSAERLKGVDSTLKIQPAELGDSAVYLCASSFTGDQGYTFGSGTRLTVV.

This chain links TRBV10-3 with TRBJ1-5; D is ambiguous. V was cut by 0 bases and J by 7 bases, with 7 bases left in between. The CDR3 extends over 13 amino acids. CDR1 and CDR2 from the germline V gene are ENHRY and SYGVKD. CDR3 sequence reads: CAISESLLQPQHF. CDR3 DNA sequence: TGTGCCATCAGTGAGTCCCTGTTACAGCCCCAGCATTTT.

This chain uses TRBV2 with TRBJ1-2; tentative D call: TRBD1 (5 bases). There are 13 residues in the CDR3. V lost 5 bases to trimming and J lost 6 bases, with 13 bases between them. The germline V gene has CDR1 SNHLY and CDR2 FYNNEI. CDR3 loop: CASSRGENHGYTF. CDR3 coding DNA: TGTGCCAGCAGTAGGGGAGAGAACCATGGCTACACCTTC.

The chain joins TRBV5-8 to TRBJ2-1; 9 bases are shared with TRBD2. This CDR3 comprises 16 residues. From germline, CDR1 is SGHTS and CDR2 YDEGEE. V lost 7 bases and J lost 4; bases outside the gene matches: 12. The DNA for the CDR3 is TGTGCCAGCGATGGGTATAGCGGGAGCCATTACAATGAGCAGTTCTTC. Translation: CASDGYSGSHYNEQFF.

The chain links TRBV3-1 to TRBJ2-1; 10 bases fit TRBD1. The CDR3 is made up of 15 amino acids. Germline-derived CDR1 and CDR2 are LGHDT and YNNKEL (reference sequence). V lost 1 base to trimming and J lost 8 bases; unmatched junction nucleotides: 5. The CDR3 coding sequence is TGTGCCAGCAGCCAAGTGGGGGACAGGGGCTATGAGCAGTTCTTC. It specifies CASSQVGDRGYEQFF.

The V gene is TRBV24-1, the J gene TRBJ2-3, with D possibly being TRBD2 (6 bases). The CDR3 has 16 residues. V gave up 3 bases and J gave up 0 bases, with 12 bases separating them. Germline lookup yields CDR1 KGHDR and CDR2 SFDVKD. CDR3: CATSDPGLDSTDTQYF. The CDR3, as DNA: TGTGCCACCAGTGATCCGGGACTTGACAGCACAGATACGCAGTATTTT.

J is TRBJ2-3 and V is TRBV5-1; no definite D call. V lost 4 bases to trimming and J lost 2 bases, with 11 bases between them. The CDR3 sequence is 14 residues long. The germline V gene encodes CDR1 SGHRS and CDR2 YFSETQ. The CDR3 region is CASSPSSPTDTQYF. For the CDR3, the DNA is TGCGCCAGCAGCCCTTCATCTCCCACAGATACGCAGTATTTT. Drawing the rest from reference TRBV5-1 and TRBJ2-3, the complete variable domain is KAGVTQTPRYLIKTRGQQVTLSCSPISGHRSVSWYQQTPGQGLQFLFEYFSETQRNKGNFPGRFSGRQFSNSRSEMNVSTLELGDSALYLCASSPSSPTDTQYFGPGTRLTVL.

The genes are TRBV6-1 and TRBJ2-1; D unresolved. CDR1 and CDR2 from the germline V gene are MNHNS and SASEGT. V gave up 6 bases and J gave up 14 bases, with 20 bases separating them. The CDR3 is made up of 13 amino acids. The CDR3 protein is CASSGNVWNSKFF. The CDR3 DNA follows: TGTGCCAGCAGCGGTAACGTTTGGAACAGCAAGTTCTTC.

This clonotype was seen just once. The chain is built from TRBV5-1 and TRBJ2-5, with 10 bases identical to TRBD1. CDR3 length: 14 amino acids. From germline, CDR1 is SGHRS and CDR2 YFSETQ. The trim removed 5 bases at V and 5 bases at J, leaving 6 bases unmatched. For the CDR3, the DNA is TGCGCCAGCAGATGGGACAGGGGAGAGGAGACCCAGTACTTC. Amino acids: CASRWDRGEETQYF.

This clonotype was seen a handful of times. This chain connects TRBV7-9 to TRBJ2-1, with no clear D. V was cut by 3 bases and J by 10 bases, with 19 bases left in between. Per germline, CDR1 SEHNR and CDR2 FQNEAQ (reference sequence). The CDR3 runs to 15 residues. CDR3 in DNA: TGTGCCAGCAGCTTGAGAACCGGGCCTGAAAAGGAGCAGTTCTTC. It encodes CASSLRTGPEKEQFF.

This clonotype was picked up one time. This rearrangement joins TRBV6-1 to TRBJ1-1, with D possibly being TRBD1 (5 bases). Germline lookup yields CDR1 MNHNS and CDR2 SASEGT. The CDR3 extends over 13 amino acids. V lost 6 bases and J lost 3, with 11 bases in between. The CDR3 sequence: CASRRGSDTEAFF. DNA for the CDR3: TGTGCCAGCAGAAGGGGTTCCGACACTGAAGCTTTCTTT.

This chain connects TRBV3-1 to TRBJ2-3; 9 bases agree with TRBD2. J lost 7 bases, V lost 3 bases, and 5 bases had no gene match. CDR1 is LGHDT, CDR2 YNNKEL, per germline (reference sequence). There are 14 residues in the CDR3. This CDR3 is CASSHGGGGNTQYF. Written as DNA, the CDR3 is TGTGCCAGCAGCCATGGCGGGGGGGGCAATACGCAGTATTTT.